Each of the 3 T cell receptor beta chains below was sequenced from the same sample in a study of Graves' ophthalmopathy and Graves' hyperthyroidism. Investigators amplified TCR beta CDR3 regions from RNA transcripts. HTBI-primed first-round RT-PCR preceded second-round multiplex PCR. TCRdb processed the multiplex PCR reads anew with MiXCR; each CDR3 protein has one entry. The table shows about 240,000 distinct CDR3 sequences, with about 47% occurring only once. The sample taken for sequencing was peripheral blood. The origin of the receptors is an adult man with Graves' ophthalmopathy.

V and J are TRBV12-3 or TRBV12-4 and TRBJ1-5; tentatively, D is TRBD1 (6 bases). The CDR3 sequence is 14 residues long. V lost 4 bases to trimming and J lost 3 bases, with 10 bases between them. CDR3 DNA sequence: TGTGCCAGCAGTTGGGGACAAACCAATCAGCCCCAGCATTTT. Its translation is CASSWGQTNQPQHF.

The genes are TRBV9 and TRBJ1-1, with a tentative D call TRBD1 (6 bases). Between the trimmed V and J ends, which lost 4 bases and 0 bases, there was a span of 10 bases. The germline V gene has CDR1 SGDLS and CDR2 YYNGEE. The CDR3 is 14 amino acids. CDR3 sequence reads: CASSTPGVNTEAFF. CDR3 in DNA: TGTGCCAGCAGCACACCAGGGGTGAACACTGAAGCTTTCTTT.

This clonotype was observed a few times. The V gene is TRBV2, the J gene TRBJ2-3, with 14 bases matching TRBD2. Germline V gives CDR1 SNHLY, CDR2 FYNNEI. CDR3 length equals 15 residues. J was trimmed by 5 bases and V by 6 bases; bases with no gene match: 4. CDR3 in DNA: TGTGCCAGCAGCACGACTAGCGGGAGGGTAGATACGCAGTATTTT. This codes for CASSTTSGRVDTQYF.